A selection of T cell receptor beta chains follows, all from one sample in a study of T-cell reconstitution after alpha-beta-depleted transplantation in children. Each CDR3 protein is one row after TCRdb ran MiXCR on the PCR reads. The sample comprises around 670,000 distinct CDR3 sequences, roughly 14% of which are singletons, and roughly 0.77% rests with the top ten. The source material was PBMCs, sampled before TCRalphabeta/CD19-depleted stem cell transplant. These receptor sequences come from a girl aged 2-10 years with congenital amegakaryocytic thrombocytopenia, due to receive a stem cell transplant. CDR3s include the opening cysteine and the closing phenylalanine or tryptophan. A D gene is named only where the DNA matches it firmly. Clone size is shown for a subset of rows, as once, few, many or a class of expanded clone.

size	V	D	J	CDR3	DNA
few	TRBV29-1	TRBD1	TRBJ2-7	CSVSGTGGEQYF	TGCAGCGTTTCCGGGACAGGGGGCGAGCAGTACTTC
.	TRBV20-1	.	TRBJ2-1	CSARVQAAGVYNEQFF	TGCAGTGCTAGAGTCCAGGCGGCAGGGGTCTACAATGAGCAGTTCTTC
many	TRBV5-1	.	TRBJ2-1	CASSLPTNHNEQFF	TGCGCCAGCAGCTTGCCGACTAATCACAATGAGCAGTTCTTC
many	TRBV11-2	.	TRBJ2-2	CASNFLFQGAPGSTGELFF	TGTGCCAGCAACTTTCTATTCCAGGGCGCCCCGGGATCCACCGGGGAGCTGTTTTTT
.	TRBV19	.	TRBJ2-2	CASSIERGHGELFF	TGTGCCAGTAGTATAGAACGAGGGCACGGGGAGCTGTTTTTT
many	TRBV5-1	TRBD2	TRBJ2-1	CASSQGLGIYEQFF	TGCGCCAGCAGCCAGGGACTAGGAATCTATGAGCAGTTCTTC
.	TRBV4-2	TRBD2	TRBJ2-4	CASSQVSAGGPGNIQYF	TGTGCCAGCAGCCAAGTTTCGGCGGGAGGGCCGGGAAACATTCAGTACTTC
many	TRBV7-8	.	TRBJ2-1	CASSSLGVAERYEQFF	TGTGCCAGCAGTTCACTCGGGGTAGCGGAGCGCTATGAGCAGTTCTTC
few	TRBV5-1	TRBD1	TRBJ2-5	CASRARQGAETQYF	TGCGCCAGCAGGGCCCGACAGGGAGCAGAGACCCAGTACTTC
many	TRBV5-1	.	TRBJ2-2	CASTTTTGELFF	TGCGCCAGCACTACGACCACCGGGGAGCTGTTTTTT
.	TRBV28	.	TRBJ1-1	CASSPTPSRGRDTEAFF	TGTGCCAGCAGTCCTACCCCCAGCAGGGGCCGGGACACTGAAGCTTTCTTT
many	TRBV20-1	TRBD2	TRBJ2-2	CSASVGRAGELFF	TGCAGTGCTAGTGTGGGGAGGGCCGGGGAGCTGTTTTTT
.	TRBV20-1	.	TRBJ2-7	CSASGSGDHEQYF	TGCAGTGCTAGTGGTAGCGGAGATCACGAGCAGTACTTC
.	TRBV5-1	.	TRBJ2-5	CASSPAGGGSVEETQYF	TGCGCCAGCAGCCCCGCAGGTGGGGGGAGCGTAGAAGAGACCCAGTACTTC
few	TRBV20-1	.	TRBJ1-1	CSAREERGREAFF	TGCAGTGCTAGAGAGGAGAGGGGTAGAGAAGCTTTCTTT
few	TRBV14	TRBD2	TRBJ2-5	CASSLRTSGKQETQYF	TGTGCCAGCAGCTTACGGACTAGCGGGAAACAAGAGACCCAGTACTTC
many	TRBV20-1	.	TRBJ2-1	CSARERLEDEQFF	TGCAGTGCTAGAGAAAGACTAGAGGATGAGCAGTTCTTC
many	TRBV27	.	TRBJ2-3	CASSGLATDTQYF	TGTGCCAGCAGTGGCCTAGCGACAGATACGCAGTATTTT
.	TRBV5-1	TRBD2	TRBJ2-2	CASRAGEEDTGELFF	TGCGCCAGCCGCGCGGGAGAGGAGGACACCGGGGAGCTGTTTTTT
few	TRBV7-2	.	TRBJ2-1	CASSYEVSSYNEQFF	TGTGCCAGCAGCTACGAGGTGAGCTCCTACAATGAGCAGTTCTTC
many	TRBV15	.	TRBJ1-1	CATRVLGVVEAFF	TGTGCCACCAGGGTCTTGGGAGTGGTTGAAGCTTTCTTT
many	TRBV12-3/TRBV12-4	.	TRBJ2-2	CASVYTGELFF	TGTGCCAGCGTGTATACCGGGGAGCTGTTTTTT
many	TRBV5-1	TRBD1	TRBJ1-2	CASSFGTGGFVGYTF	TGCGCCAGCAGCTTTGGGACAGGGGGCTTTGTTGGCTACACCTTC
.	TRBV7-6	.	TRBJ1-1	CASSLEAGEAFF	TGTGCCAGCAGCTTAGAGGCGGGAGAAGCTTTCTTT
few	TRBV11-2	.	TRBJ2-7	CASSLPGTLYEQYF	TGTGCCAGCAGCCTACCCGGGACACTCTACGAGCAGTACTTC
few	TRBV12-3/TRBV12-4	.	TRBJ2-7	CASRRDQASTEQYF	TGTGCCAGCAGGAGGGATCAGGCCTCTACCGAGCAGTACTTC
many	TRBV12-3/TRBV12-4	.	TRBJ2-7	CASSSGQGIREQYF	TGTGCCAGCAGTTCGGGGCAGGGTATCCGCGAGCAGTACTTC
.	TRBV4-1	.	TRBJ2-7	CASSQVETGHQYF	TGCGCCAGCAGCCAAGTGGAGACGGGACACCAGTACTTC
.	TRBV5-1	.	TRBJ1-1	CASSLVISAPGTEAFF	TGCGCCAGCAGCTTGGTTATTTCAGCGCCGGGCACTGAAGCTTTCTTT
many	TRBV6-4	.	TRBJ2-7	CASSDIKGGHEQYF	TGTGCCAGCAGTGACATTAAGGGTGGCCACGAGCAGTACTTC
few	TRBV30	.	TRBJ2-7	CAWSVGQDEQYF	TGTGCCTGGAGTGTCGGGCAAGACGAGCAGTACTTC
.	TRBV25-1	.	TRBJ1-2	CASMGSGYTF	TGTGCCAGCATGGGCTCTGGCTACACCTTC
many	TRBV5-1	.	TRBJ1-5	CASSLGPQGGNQPQHF	TGCGCCAGCAGCTTGGGGCCCCAAGGCGGCAATCAGCCCCAGCATTTT
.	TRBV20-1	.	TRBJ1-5	CSARDPPGGPTMDQPQHF	TGCAGTGCTAGAGATCCCCCGGGGGGGCCTACAATGGATCAGCCCCAGCATTTT
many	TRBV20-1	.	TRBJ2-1	CSARAEINEQFF	TGCAGTGCTAGAGCGGAGATCAATGAGCAGTTCTTC
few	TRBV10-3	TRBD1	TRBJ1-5	CATRQGTAQPQHF	TGTGCCACACGACAGGGAACTGCTCAGCCCCAGCATTTT
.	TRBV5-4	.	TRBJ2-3	CASRSQIVGTDTQYF	TGTGCCAGCAGGTCCCAAATCGTCGGCACAGATACGCAGTATTTT
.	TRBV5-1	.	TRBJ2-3	CASRRETGRNTDTQYF	TGCGCCAGCAGAAGGGAAACAGGGAGGAACACAGATACGCAGTATTTT
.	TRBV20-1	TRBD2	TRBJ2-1	CSAMTSGDNEQFF	TGCAGTGCCATGACTAGCGGGGACAATGAGCAGTTCTTC
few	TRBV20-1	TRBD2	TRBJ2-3	CSARETSGDTQYF	TGCAGTGCTAGGGAGACTAGCGGAGATACGCAGTATTTT
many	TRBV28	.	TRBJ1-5	CASSVLLFNQPQHF	TGTGCCAGCAGTGTCCTACTTTTTAATCAGCCCCAGCATTTT
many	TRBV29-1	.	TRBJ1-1	CSVFRPQLNEAFF	TGCAGCGTTTTTCGACCTCAGCTCAATGAAGCTTTCTTT
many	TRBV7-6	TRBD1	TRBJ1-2	CASSGQGASGYTF	TGTGCCAGCTCAGGGCAGGGGGCGAGTGGCTACACCTTC
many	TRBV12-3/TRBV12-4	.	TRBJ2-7	CASTRLEGAYEQYF	TGTGCCAGCACCCGGCTCGAAGGGGCCTACGAGCAGTACTTC